The text below deals with one T cell receptor beta chain. No cognate antigen has been identified for it. No quality values exist for individual bases; no much larger clone is one base distant. This record belongs to a study of radiotherapy plus CTLA-4 blockade in lung cancer (dated by TCRdb to the late 2010s). In the study overall: Objective responses were observed in 15% to 20% of enrolled patients, and disease control was achieved in 25% to 40%. Broader findings and caveats from the paper: TCR clones derived from tumors expanded in peripheral blood after treatment with radiotherapy and ipilimumab. The strongest predictors of response were reported to be early dynamic shifts in blood T cell clones along with a rise in serum interferon-beta following radiation.

Library preparation was by the immunoSEQ multiplex PCR assay. TCRdb re-hosts the immuneACCESS table, in-frame sequences only. Its copies lack some clones; in the studies checked, an unresolved V gene accounts for under half of them, and the cause for the rest is not known. The sample table lists 120,000 or so clones, about 87% of them with a count of one. In total, the top ten clones hold over 6% of the sample. Focal radiation therapy combined with CTLA-4 blockade (ipilimumab) was tested in patients with chemo-refractory metastatic non-small-cell lung cancer. The sequence derives from a human donor with non-small cell lung cancer that progressed on radiotherapy plus ipilimumab. The sequences come from peripheral blood, collected from a patient treated with radiotherapy plus ipilimumab.

This receptor has the CDR3 CASSATGNTEAFF. The nucleotides read TGTGCCAGCAGCGCCACAGGGAACACTGAAGCTTTCTTT. The V gene is TRBV2 and the J gene is TRBJ1-1; the D segment could be TRBD1, given 5 matching bases. Looking up the germline V gene yields CDR1 SNHLY and CDR2 FYNNEI. The CDR3 contains 13 residues, cysteine and phenylalanine counted. Of the read, only the CDR3 DNA is kept; its 39 bases are in frame from base 1. V is clipped by 6 bases and J by 1 base, and the sequence between their germline boundaries is 9 bases long.